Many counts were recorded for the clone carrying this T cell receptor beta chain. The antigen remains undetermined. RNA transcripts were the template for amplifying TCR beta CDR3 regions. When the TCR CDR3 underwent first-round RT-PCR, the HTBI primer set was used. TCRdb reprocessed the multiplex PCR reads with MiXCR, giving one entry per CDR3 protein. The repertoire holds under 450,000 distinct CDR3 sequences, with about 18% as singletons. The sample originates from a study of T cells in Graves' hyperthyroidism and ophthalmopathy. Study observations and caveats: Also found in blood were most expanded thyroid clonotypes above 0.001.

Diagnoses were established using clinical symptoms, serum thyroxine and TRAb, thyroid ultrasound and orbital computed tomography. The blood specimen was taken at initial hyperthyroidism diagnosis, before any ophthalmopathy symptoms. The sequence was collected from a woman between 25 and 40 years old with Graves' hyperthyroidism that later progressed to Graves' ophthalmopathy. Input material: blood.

The CDR3 region has the DNA TGTGCCAGCACCCTAACTGCTGGGGGTGCCAAAAACATTCAGTACTTC. It encodes CASTLTAGGAKNIQYF. The chain has TRBV28 and TRBJ2-4; D possibly matches TRBD1 or TRBD2 (5 bases each). This CDR3 is built from 16 residues. Trimming pared 7 bases from V and 1 base from J, leaving 17 bases between. Germline V CDR1 and CDR2: MDHEN, SYDVKM. Drawing the rest from reference TRBV28 and TRBJ2-4, the complete variable domain is DVKVTQSSRYLVKRTGEKVFLECVQDMDHENMFWYRQDPGLGLRLIYFSYDVKMKEKGDIPEGYSVSREKKERFSLILESASTNQTSMYLCASTLTAGGAKNIQYFGAGTRLSVL.